This T cell receptor (beta chain) was documented in a study of monozygotic twins with inflammatory bowel disease. Study results and caveats: With others, IBD patients shared fewer clonotypes than healthy twins did, especially with disease activity. Twins with IBD were found to have lower TCRbeta diversity (inverse Simpson) than healthy co-twins.

UMIs incorporating a 6-nucleotide sample barcode were appended by means of template switching. TCRdb reprocessed the 5' RACE reads, keeping one entry per CDR3 protein, no DNA. The sample table includes some 160,000 distinct CDR3 sequences. In the case of this clonotype: The antigen is unknown.

Germline CDR1 SGHTA, CDR2 FQGNSA. CDR3 length: 14 residues. The TCR comes from a human donor with ulcerative colitis or Crohn's disease, or a healthy co-twin of an affected twin (not recorded which). The gene calls are TRBV7-2 and TRBJ2-1; TCRdb picks TRBD1, but there is no DNA to check that call. Sequenced material: blood. CDR3 region: CASSYRANSMEQFF.